Detailed here is one TCR beta chain. Its antigen is unidentified. The data belong to a study of cytomegalovirus exposure and HLA in healthy donors. Study-level points and caveats: With high specificity and sensitivity, the classifier reportedly diagnosed cytomegalovirus status. There were some V segments, including TRBV6-2 and TRBV6-3, excluded as indistinguishable. Three chains tied to CMV proved CMV antigen-specific in vitro.

The PCR used 60 Vbeta and 13 Jbeta primers. Measured with immunoSEQ multiplex PCR; TCRdb has only the in-frame clones, and not every one. The sample has about 150,000 clones, approximately 72% seen once; the top ten hold under 1.5%. Germline V gene lookup returns CDR1 WSHSY and CDR2 SAAADI. CDR3 length: 12 amino acids. V dropped 4 bases and J dropped 8; count of bases not matched to a gene: 1. The clonotype comes from a man between 18 and 35 years old in good health and CMV-seronegative. The chain carries TRBV10-2 and TRBJ2-1; 8 bases match TRBD1. The sample was PBMCs. The CDR3 loop is CASSVGQDEQFF. The CDR3 nucleotides are TGCGCCAGCAGTGTGGGACAGGATGAGCAGTTCTTC.